Below, one T cell receptor (beta chain) is given with its context. V dropped 9 bases and J dropped 5; count of bases not matched to a gene: 8. CDR1 and CDR2 from the germline V gene are LNHDA and SQIVND (reference sequence). The CDR3 is 13 amino acids. Original data processing: Amplification of reference gene primers provided the estimated nucleated cell counts. Sequencing was performed with immunoSEQ multiplex PCR; in TCRdb, only in-frame clones are kept and a portion is missing. V, J and clone size reflect that table, while D and trimming were determined from the DNA. The sample includes about 120,000 clones, roughly 80% of them seen just once. The source of the sample is a study of blood T cell repertoires in COVID-19. Looking at the study overall: Samples representing acute and convalescent COVID-19 were sourced from the United States, Italy and Spain. Nucleic acid was either cDNA or gDNA, and it came from T cells, B-cell-depleted T cells, or PBMCs.

This chain uses TRBV19 with TRBJ2-3; 7 positions agree with TRBD1. Sequencing was done on a sample of peripheral blood. The TCR sequence derives from a man between 70 and 80 years old with acute or convalescent COVID-19. CDR3 in amino acids: CASNTGQRDTQYF. The CDR3 nucleotides are TGTGCCAGCAATACGGGACAGCGAGATACGCAGTATTTT.